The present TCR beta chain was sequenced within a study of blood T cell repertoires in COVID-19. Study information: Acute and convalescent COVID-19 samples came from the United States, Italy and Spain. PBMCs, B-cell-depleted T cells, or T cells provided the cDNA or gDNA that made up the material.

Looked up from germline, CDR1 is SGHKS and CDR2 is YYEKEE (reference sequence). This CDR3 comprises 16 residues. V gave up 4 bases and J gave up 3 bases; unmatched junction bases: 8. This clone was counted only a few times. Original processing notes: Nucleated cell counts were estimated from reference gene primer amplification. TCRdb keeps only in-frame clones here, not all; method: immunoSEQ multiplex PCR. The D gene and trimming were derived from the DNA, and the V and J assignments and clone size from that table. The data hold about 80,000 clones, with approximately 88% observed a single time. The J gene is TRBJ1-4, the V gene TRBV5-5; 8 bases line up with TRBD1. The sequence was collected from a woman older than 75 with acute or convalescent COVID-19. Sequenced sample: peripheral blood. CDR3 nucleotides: TGTGCCAGCAGCCAAGCAGGGGGCTGGGCTAATGAAAAACTGTTTTTT. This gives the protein CASSQAGGWANEKLFF.